A single sample gave rise to the 12 T cell receptor beta chains below, sequenced in a study of T cells after yellow fever vaccination. TCRdb re-called the 5' RACE reads through MiXCR, storing one row per CDR3 protein. The table has hundreds of thousands of distinct CDR3 sequences, roughly an eighth seen once. The specimen was CD4+ T cells sorted from PBMCs, collected 15 days after the yellow fever booster vaccination. The receptors originated from a man aged 18 to 29 who received the YFV17D yellow fever vaccine.

In this sample, this clonotype turned up many times. The CDR3 DNA reads as TGTGCCAGCAGCCCGGCGGGACTAGCGACCCCTAGCACAGATACGCAGTATTTT. This encodes CASSPAGLATPSTDTQYF. J is TRBJ2-3 and V is TRBV5-5, with TRBD2 identical over 10 bases. J gave up 0 bases and V 4 bases, and 11 bases lay outside the gene matches. The CDR3 is made up of 18 amino acids. CDR1 is SGHKS, CDR2 YYEKEE, per germline (reference sequence).

This rearrangement joins TRBV18 to TRBJ2-3; D remains unclear. Germline CDR1 is KGHSH and CDR2 is LQKENI. The CDR3 totals 15 residues. The V end lost 3 bases, the J end lost 6 bases, and 16 bases lay between the germline ends. The CDR3 is CASSPSQVLGDTQYF. CDR3 sequence (DNA): TGTGCCAGCTCACCCTCTCAGGTCCTGGGGGATACGCAGTATTTT. Full variable domain (remainder filled in from reference TRBV18 and TRBJ2-3): NAGVMQNPRHLVRRRGQEARLRCSPMKGHSHVYWYRQLPEEGLKFMVYLQKENIIDESGMPKERFSAEFPKEGPSILRIQQVVRGDSAAYFCASSPSQVLGDTQYFGPGTRLTVL.

This clonotype was detected a few times. The chain carries TRBV4-1 and TRBJ2-3, with D unclear. CDR1 is MGHRA, CDR2 YSYEKL, per germline. This CDR3 spans 17 amino acids. The V and J ends lost 4 bases and 0 bases respectively, with 17 bases between them. CDR3 in amino acids: CASSLELSLQSTDTQYF. Here the CDR3 DNA reads TGCGCCAGCAGCCTTGAGTTGTCGCTCCAAAGCACAGATACGCAGTATTTT.

The sample holds a few counts of this clonotype. The rearrangement uses TRBV5-4 and TRBJ1-1; D remains unclear. The CDR3 is made up of 14 amino acids. From germline, CDR1 is SGHNT and CDR2 YYREEE (reference sequence). Trimming pared 1 base from V and 4 bases from J, leaving 11 bases between. This CDR3 reads CASSLSTGVTEAFF. In DNA form, the CDR3 reads TGTGCCAGCAGCTTGTCGACCGGGGTCACTGAAGCTTTCTTT.

This clonotype has more than one count but fewer than ten. The V call is TRBV7-9, the J call TRBJ2-4; 10 bases are shared with TRBD1. V shed 3 bases, J shed 1 base, and the junction held 9 bases outside the gene matches. The V gene's germline CDR1 is SEHNR and CDR2 FQNEAQ (reference sequence). The CDR3 contains 18 residues. The CDR3 is CASSLGQGSIWAKNIQYF. The CDR3 DNA sequence: TGTGCCAGCAGCTTGGGACAGGGGAGTATTTGGGCCAAAAACATTCAGTACTTC.

This clonotype was observed a handful of times. V gene TRBV12-3 or TRBV12-4 combines with J gene TRBJ1-5; D is possibly TRBD1 (5 bases). Trimming took 6 bases from V and 5 from J, leaving 11 bases between them. This CDR3 contains 13 residues. CDR3 amino acids: CASRLTGDQPQHF. Written as DNA, the CDR3 is TGTGCCAGCAGACTGACGGGGGATCAGCCCCAGCATTTT.

The chain employs TRBV2 and TRBJ1-6, with TRBD1 matching over 10 bases. The V and J ends lost 7 bases and 7 bases, in that order; junction bases with no gene match: 4. CDR1 is SNHLY and CDR2 is FYNNEI in the germline V gene. The CDR3 runs 14 residues. CDR3 in amino acids: CASKATGGNSPLHF. CDR3 bases: TGTGCCAGCAAAGCGACAGGGGGCAATTCACCCCTCCACTTT.

The chain links TRBV9 to TRBJ1-1, with no clear D. The CDR3 extends over 15 amino acids. Germline CDR1 and CDR2: SGDLS and YYNGEE. The V and J ends lost 0 bases and 1 base respectively, with 10 bases between them. CDR3 bases: TGTGCCAGCAGCGTAGATCCCAAGGGGAACACTGAAGCTTTCTTT. Its translation: CASSVDPKGNTEAFF.

This clonotype was seen a handful of times. This sequence joins TRBV7-3 and TRBJ2-7; TRBD2 agrees at 8 bases. CDR3 length: 15 residues. CDR1 and CDR2 (germline): SGHTA, FQGTGA. Unmatched junction bases numbered 7, after V lost 5 bases and J lost 1 base. CDR3 bases: TGTGCCAGCAGCATCACGGGGGGGCGGTCCTACGAGCAGTACTTC. Protein: CASSITGGRSYEQYF.

V gene TRBV6-5 combines with J gene TRBJ2-3; possibly TRBD2 for D (5 bases). Germline V gene data show CDR1 as MNHEY and CDR2 as SVGAGI. This CDR3 region has 15 residues. Trimming shortened V by 4 bases and J by 1 base, and 12 bases separated the two germline ends. CDR3 in amino acids: CASSSFGVGTDTQYF. The CDR3 nucleotides read TGTGCCAGCAGTTCGTTCGGGGTTGGCACAGATACGCAGTATTTT.

This clonotype was detected ten times or more. The V call is TRBV7-2, the J call TRBJ1-6; D gene ambiguous. The CDR3 is 13 amino acids. Trimming removed 5 bases at V and 6 bases at J, with 8 bases between. From germline, CDR1 is SGHTA and CDR2 FQGNSA. Here the CDR3 reads CASSADTNSPLHF. CDR3 nucleotide sequence: TGTGCCAGCAGCGCCGATACTAATTCACCCCTCCACTTT.

This sequence joins TRBV10-3 and TRBJ1-1, with D unresolved. The CDR3 runs 13 residues. The V end was cut by 2 bases, the J end by 0 bases, with 4 bases between. Germline CDR1 ENHRY, CDR2 SYGVKD. In nucleotides, the CDR3 is TGTGCCATCAGTGAGACGGTGAACACTGAAGCTTTCTTT. This encodes CAISETVNTEAFF.